Shown below are 26 T cell receptor beta chains from a single sample sequenced in a study of blood T cell repertoires in COVID-19 (dated by TCRdb to 2018 to 2021). Preparation of the library involved the immunoSEQ multiplex PCR assay. The source is immuneACCESS, and TCRdb retained only in-frame sequences with V and J called. Part of the clones is not carried over; for the studies checked, unresolved V genes explain less than half of this, and the remainder is unexplained. This sample is represented by roughly 700,000 clones; 70% to 90% of them were singletons. Roughly 0.25% of the sample is held by the ten biggest clonotypes. Sequenced: peripheral blood. All receptors come from a woman between 18 and 29 years old with acute or convalescent COVID-19.

The chain joins TRBV27 to TRBJ2-7, with unresolved D. V gave up 0 bases and J gave up 5 bases, with 11 bases separating them. The CDR3 has 14 residues. CDR1 and CDR2 from the germline V gene are MNHEY and SMNVEV (reference sequence). Here the CDR3 DNA reads TGTGCCAGCAGTTTATCGCTTTCCAGGCACGAGCAGTACTTC. Translating gives CASSLSLSRHEQYF.

This sequence joins TRBV4-3 and TRBJ2-2; 8 bases agree with TRBD1. Looked up from germline, CDR1 is LGHNA and CDR2 is YSLEER. V shed 5 bases, J shed 5 bases, and the junction held 4 bases outside the gene matches. There are 14 residues in the CDR3. The DNA of the CDR3 is TGCGCCAGCAGCTCGACAGGGGAAACCGGGGAGCTGTTTTTT. Translating it yields CASSSTGETGELFF.

The V gene is TRBV29-1, the J gene TRBJ2-2; a weak D match, TRBD2 (5 bases). The V gene lost 3 bases and the J gene lost 0 bases, with 8 bases spanning the gap. Germline CDR1 is SQVTM and CDR2 is ANQGSEA. CDR3 length equals 14 residues. The CDR3 DNA follows: TGCAGCGTTGAGATACTAGCGAACACCGGGGAGCTGTTTTTT. Translated, it gives CSVEILANTGELFF.

This clone appeared once. The V gene is TRBV6-5, the J gene TRBJ2-7; TRBD2 might be the D (6 bases). This CDR3 is 15 amino acids long. Trimming took 2 bases from V and 2 from J, leaving 13 bases between them. Per germline, CDR1 MNHEY and CDR2 SVGAGI. In nucleotides, the CDR3 is TGTGCCAGCAGTTACAGGACCTGGGGGGCCTACGAGCAGTACTTC. Encoded protein: CASSYRTWGAYEQYF.

The CDR3 loop is CASRFLGGSNQPQHF. The DNA for the CDR3 is TGTGCCAGTAGGTTCCTCGGGGGAAGCAATCAGCCCCAGCATTTT. The rearrangement uses TRBV28 and TRBJ1-5; TRBD1 might be the D (5 bases). V dropped 9 bases and J dropped 1 base, with 16 bases sitting between them. Germline assignment: CDR1 MDHEN and CDR2 SYDVKM. CDR3 length: 15 amino acids.

This clone appeared a few times. This rearrangement joins TRBV2 to TRBJ1-5, with 7 bases identical to TRBD1. The CDR3 runs 15 residues. Trimming cost V 7 bases and J 2 bases; bases outside gene matches: 8. CDR1 is SNHLY, CDR2 FYNNEI, per germline. The CDR3, as DNA: TGTGCCAGCACCAGCGACAGGGAAGGCAATCAGCCCCAGCATTTT. This gives the protein CASTSDREGNQPQHF. Complete variable domain (other parts from reference TRBV2 and TRBJ1-5): EPEVTQTPSHQVTQMGQEVILRCVPISNHLYFYWYRQILGQKVEFLVSFYNNEISEKSEIFDDQFSVERPDGSNFTLKIRSTKLEDSAMYFCASTSDREGNQPQHFGDGTRLSIL.

The rearrangement joins TRBV3-1 (or the pseudogene TRBV3-2) to TRBJ1-4, with TRBD1 identical over 7 bases. Germline values: CDR1 LGHDT, CDR2 YNNKEL (reference sequence). The CDR3 has 17 residues. With 4 bases clipped from V and 7 bases from J, the junction kept 15 bases outside the gene matches. CDR3 amino acids: CASSPTSTGVVGEKLFF. CDR3 DNA sequence: TGTGCCAGCAGCCCCACATCTACAGGGGTAGTGGGTGAAAAACTGTTTTTT.

The rearrangement links TRBV5-6 to TRBJ1-1, with a tentative D call TRBD1 (5 bases). V lost 4 bases to trimming and J lost 7 bases, with 14 bases between them. The CDR3 loop spans 13 amino acids. Germline CDR1 is SGHDT and CDR2 is YYEEEE. In DNA, the CDR3 is TGTGCCAGCAGCGCTCGGGGGGACGTTGAAGCTTTCTTT. Its protein product is CASSARGDVEAFF.

The rearrangement joins TRBV5-1 to TRBJ1-1; a possible D gene is TRBD1 (6 bases). Deletions cut 3 bases from V and 1 base from J, with 13 bases between. This CDR3 comprises 15 residues. Germline CDR1 and CDR2: SGHRS and YFSETQ. The CDR3 sequence: CASSSGGVSNTEAFF. CDR3 nucleotide sequence: TGCGCCAGCAGCTCGGGGGGCGTGTCGAACACTGAAGCTTTCTTT.

The genes are TRBV9 and TRBJ1-1; 7 bases fit TRBD1. This CDR3 region has 13 residues. Germline V gives CDR1 SGDLS, CDR2 YYNGEE. The V segment lost 4 bases and the J segment 5 bases; nucleotides outside the gene matches: 5. The CDR3: CASSLGQITEAFF. The DNA of the CDR3 is TGTGCCAGCAGCCTGGGACAGATAACTGAAGCTTTCTTT.

The rearrangement links TRBV5-5 to TRBJ1-3; weak D call: TRBD1 (6 bases). Germline loops: CDR1 SGHKS, CDR2 YYEKEE (reference sequence). There are 14 residues in the CDR3. With 0 bases removed from V and 4 bases from J, the gap between germline ends came to 8 bases. This chain's CDR3 is CASSLVDRGNTIYF. The CDR3 DNA reads as TGTGCCAGCAGCTTGGTAGACAGGGGAAACACCATATATTTT.

V usage is TRBV3-1 (or the pseudogene TRBV3-2) and J usage is TRBJ1-6; possibly TRBD1 for D (5 bases). The V end lost 4 bases, the J end lost 11 bases, and 9 bases lay between the germline ends. Germline CDR1 and CDR2: LGHDT and YNNKEL (reference sequence). The CDR3 runs 12 residues. The CDR3 bases are TGTGCCAGCAGCCGGCGGGGGACACCCCTCCACTTT. Translating it yields CASSRRGTPLHF.

The CDR3 bases are TGTGCCAGCAGCAAAACAGGAAAAGGTGGACAGAGTCCTTCACCCCTCCACTTT. Translating it yields CASSKTGKGGQSPSPLHF. The chain combines TRBV21-1 with TRBJ1-6; TRBD1, as called in the table, went unchecked against the DNA. TRBV21-1 is a documented pseudogene. The CDR3 loop spans 18 amino acids.

The V call is TRBV30, the J call TRBJ1-1; no reliable D call. V lost 2 bases, J lost 1 base, and 8 bases lay in between. CDR1 and CDR2 (germline): GTSNPN, SVGIG (reference sequence). The CDR3 length is 13 residues. CDR3 sequence reads: CAWSSLRNTEAFF. Written as DNA, the CDR3 is TGTGCCTGGAGTTCCCTTAGGAACACTGAAGCTTTCTTT.

The J gene is TRBJ1-1, the V gene TRBV5-1; TRBD1 matches at 7 bases. Per the germline V gene, CDR1 is SGHRS and CDR2 is YFSETQ. This CDR3 comprises 15 residues. After removal of 7 bases from V and 0 bases from J, the junction contained 9 bases not matched to a gene. CDR3 coding DNA: TGCGCCAGCGAGACAGGGACCCTTATGAACACTGAAGCTTTCTTT. As protein: CASETGTLMNTEAFF.

V gene TRBV18 combines with J gene TRBJ2-1; 13 positions agree with TRBD2. The CDR3 runs 19 residues. Germline lookup yields CDR1 KGHSH and CDR2 LQKENI. With 0 bases clipped from V and 4 bases from J, the junction kept 9 bases outside the gene matches. CDR3 protein: CASSPPSTSGGLAYNEQFF. The CDR3 nucleotides read TGTGCCAGCTCACCACCTTCGACTAGCGGGGGGTTAGCTTACAATGAGCAGTTCTTC.

This clone has just one count. This CDR3 is also generated by other DNA sequences in the sample. This chain links TRBV4-1 with TRBJ1-4; D gene unclear. V dropped 1 base and J dropped 8 bases, with 8 bases sitting between them. The CDR3 runs 13 residues. The germline V gene encodes CDR1 MGHRA and CDR2 YSYEKL. Written as DNA, the CDR3 is TGCGCCAGCAGCCAAGTCCTCGGGGAAAAACTGTTTTTT. It yields the protein CASSQVLGEKLFF.

The chain is built from TRBV10-3 and TRBJ1-2; 8 nucleotides line up with TRBD1. V trimming: 8 bases; J trimming: 4 bases; junction bases outside the gene matches: 6. The CDR3 consists of 13 residues. CDR1 and CDR2 from the germline V gene are ENHRY and SYGVKD. CDR3 DNA: TGTGCCATCGGCCAGACAGGGGTCTATGGCTACACCTTC. Its protein is CAIGQTGVYGYTF.

V is TRBV2 and J is TRBJ2-1; 7 positions agree with TRBD1. This CDR3 spans 15 amino acids. Trimming cost V 5 bases and J 5 bases; bases outside gene matches: 9. The germline V gene encodes CDR1 SNHLY and CDR2 FYNNEI. The CDR3 here is CASSTMTGSDNEQFF. For the CDR3, the DNA is TGTGCCAGCAGTACCATGACAGGGAGTGACAATGAGCAGTTCTTC.

This sequence joins TRBV15 and TRBJ2-1; D may be TRBD2 (5 bases). This CDR3 has 19 amino acids. Germline assignment: CDR1 LNHNV and CDR2 YYDKDF (reference sequence). Trimming shortened V by 3 bases and J by 6 bases, and 27 bases separated the two germline ends. CDR3 sequence: CATSSGKGMSPGRLNEQFF. Written as DNA, the CDR3 is TGTGCCACCAGCAGCGGGAAAGGTATGTCCCCCGGCCGACTCAATGAGCAGTTCTTC.

The chain has TRBV7-9 and TRBJ2-1, with D uncertain. The CDR3 extends over 14 amino acids. V gave up 0 bases and J gave up 3 bases, with 6 bases separating them. Per germline, CDR1 SEHNR and CDR2 FQNEAQ (reference sequence). As DNA, the CDR3 is TGTGCCAGCAGCTTAGCATTCAGCTACAATGAGCAGTTCTTC. It specifies CASSLAFSYNEQFF.

The chain joins TRBV7-2 to TRBJ1-1; 8 bases map to TRBD1. The germline gives CDR1 SGHTA, CDR2 FQGNSA. V lost 3 bases to trimming and J lost 6 bases; unmatched junction nucleotides: 9. The CDR3 covers 15 residues. The CDR3 sequence is CASSFKQGGYSEAFF. The CDR3 DNA sequence: TGTGCCAGCAGCTTCAAACAGGGGGGATACTCTGAAGCTTTCTTT.

The J gene is TRBJ2-2, the V gene TRBV19; 7 bases line up with TRBD2. With 9 bases clipped from V and 0 bases from J, the junction kept 7 bases outside the gene matches. The CDR3 has 15 residues. Germline CDR1 reads LNHDA; CDR2 reads SQIVND (reference sequence). In nucleotides, the CDR3 is TGTGCCAGAGCCCTGGGGGGGTCGAACACCGGGGAGCTGTTTTTT. Translation: CARALGGSNTGELFF.

The chain employs TRBV12-3 or TRBV12-4 and TRBJ1-1; D not certain. V lost 7 bases and J 2 bases, leaving 8 bases between the germline ends. The CDR3 spans 12 residues. This CDR3 reads CASILSNTEAFF. Here the CDR3 DNA reads TGTGCCAGCATCCTTTCTAACACTGAAGCTTTCTTT.

This rearrangement joins TRBV25-1 to TRBJ1-1; D is ambiguous. The V gene lost 0 bases and the J gene lost 4 bases, with 18 bases spanning the gap. This CDR3 has 17 amino acids. Germline V gene data show CDR1 as MGHDK and CDR2 as SYGVNS. The CDR3 region has the DNA TGTGCCAGCAGTGAATATTTCGTGCCCGCGGTGAGCACTGAAGCTTTCTTT. It is translated as CASSEYFVPAVSTEAFF.

This clone came up once. The rearrangement joins TRBV5-6 to TRBJ1-2; 8 nucleotides match TRBD1. Unmatched junction bases numbered 3, after V lost 2 bases and J lost 3 bases. Germline CDR1 SGHDT, CDR2 YYEEEE. The CDR3 spans 14 residues. The CDR3 region is CASSLADRDYGYTF. In DNA, the CDR3 is TGTGCCAGCAGCTTAGCGGACAGGGACTATGGCTACACCTTC. The full variable domain, with the rest looked up from reference TRBV5-6 and TRBJ1-2, is DAGVTQSPTHLIKTRGQQVTLRCSPKSGHDTVSWYQQALGQGPQFIFQYYEEEERQRGNFPDRFSGHQFPNYSSELNVNALLLGDSALYLCASSLADRDYGYTFGSGTRLTVV.